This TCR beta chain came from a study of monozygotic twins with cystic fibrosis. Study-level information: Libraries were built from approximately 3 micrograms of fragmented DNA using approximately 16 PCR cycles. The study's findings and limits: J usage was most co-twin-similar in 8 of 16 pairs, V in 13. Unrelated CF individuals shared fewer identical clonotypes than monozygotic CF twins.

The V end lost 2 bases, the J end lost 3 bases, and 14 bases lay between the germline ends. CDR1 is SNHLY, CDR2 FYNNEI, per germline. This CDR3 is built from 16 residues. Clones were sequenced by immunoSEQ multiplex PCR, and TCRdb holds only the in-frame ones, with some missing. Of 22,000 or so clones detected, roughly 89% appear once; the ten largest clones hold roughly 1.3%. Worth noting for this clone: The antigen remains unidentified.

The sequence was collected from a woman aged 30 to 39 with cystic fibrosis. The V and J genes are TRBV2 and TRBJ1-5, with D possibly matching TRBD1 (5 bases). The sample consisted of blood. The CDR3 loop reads CASSEPLARANQPQHF. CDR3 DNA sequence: TGTGCCAGCAGTGAACCCCTGGCCAGGGCCAATCAGCCCCAGCATTTT.